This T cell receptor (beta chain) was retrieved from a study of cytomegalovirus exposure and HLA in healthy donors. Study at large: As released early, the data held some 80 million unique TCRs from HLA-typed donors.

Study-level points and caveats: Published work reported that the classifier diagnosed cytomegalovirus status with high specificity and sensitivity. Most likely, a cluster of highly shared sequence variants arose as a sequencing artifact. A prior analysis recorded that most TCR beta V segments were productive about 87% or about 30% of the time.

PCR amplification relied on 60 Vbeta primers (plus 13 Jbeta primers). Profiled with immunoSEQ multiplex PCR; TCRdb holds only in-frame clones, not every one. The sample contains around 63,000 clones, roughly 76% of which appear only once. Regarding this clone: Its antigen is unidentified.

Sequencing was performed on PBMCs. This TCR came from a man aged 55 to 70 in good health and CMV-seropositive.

CDR3 bases: TGTGCCAGCAGCCCGTACGGGGATACGCAGTATTTT. Amino acids: CASSPYGDTQYF. This chain links TRBV5-8 with TRBJ2-3, with D unresolved. Germline V gene sequence: CDR1 SGHTS, CDR2 YDEGEE. Trimming left V 4 bases short and J 6 bases short, with 9 bases between. CDR3 length equals 12 residues.